These 28 T cell receptor beta chains share one sample of origin, sequenced in a study of blood T cell repertoires in COVID-19. Sequencing used immunoSEQ multiplex PCR; TCRdb keeps in-frame clones, though not all of them. In the table there are around 160,000 clones, roughly 87% of which are singletons. The specimen was PBMCs or T cells enriched from blood (not recorded which). Receptors were obtained from a woman between 40 and 55 years old who had been exposed to COVID-19.

The V call is TRBV5-1, the J call TRBJ2-3; a weak D match, TRBD1 (8 bases). V was clipped by 4 bases and J by 4 bases, with 16 bases between them. This CDR3 region has 15 residues. CDR1 is SGHRS, CDR2 YFSETQ, per germline. This CDR3 reads CASSGGDRMADTQYF. CDR3 nucleotide sequence: TGCGCCAGCAGCGGGGGGGACAGGATGGCAGATACGCAGTATTTT.

The V call is TRBV27, the J call TRBJ1-4; 10 bases are shared with TRBD1. J was trimmed by 12 bases and V by 2 bases; bases with no gene match: 9. Germline V lookup: CDR1 MNHEY, CDR2 SMNVEV (reference sequence). The CDR3 length is 15 residues. This CDR3 is CASSLRDRGDSELFF. CDR3 nucleotides: TGTGCCAGCAGTTTACGGGACAGGGGTGATTCGGAACTGTTTTTT.

V usage is TRBV5-1 and J usage is TRBJ1-3, with TRBD1 matching 11 bases. Germline-derived CDR1 and CDR2 are SGHRS and YFSETQ. The CDR3 runs 14 residues. Losses at the gene ends were 4 bases for V and 8 bases for J; bases not matched to a gene: 5. CDR3 amino acids: CASSPGQGAYTIYF. CDR3 DNA: TGCGCCAGCAGCCCTGGACAGGGGGCTTACACCATATATTTT. The complete variable domain, with remaining parts taken from reference TRBV5-1 and TRBJ1-3, reads KAGVTQTPRYLIKTRGQQVTLSCSPISGHRSVSWYQQTPGQGLQFLFEYFSETQRNKGNFPGRFSGRQFSNSRSEMNVSTLELGDSALYLCASSPGQGAYTIYFGEGSWLTVV.

The chain has TRBV7-2 and TRBJ2-3, with 11 positions matching TRBD2. CDR1 SGHTA and CDR2 FQGNSA come from the germline V gene. The CDR3 has 16 amino acids. V lost 0 bases to trimming and J lost 4 bases; unmatched junction nucleotides: 3. The CDR3 sequence: CASSLAGLAASDTQYF. CDR3 nucleotides: TGTGCCAGCAGCTTAGCGGGACTAGCGGCCTCAGATACGCAGTATTTT.

This chain uses TRBV7-9 with TRBJ2-5, with D possibly being TRBD2 (6 bases). The CDR3 sequence is 14 residues long. The V and J ends lost 5 bases and 1 base respectively, with 11 bases between them. Per the germline V gene, CDR1 is SEHNR and CDR2 is FQNEAQ (reference sequence). The CDR3 DNA follows: TGTGCCAGCAGCCGACTAGTTGGCCAAGAGACCCAGTACTTC. It yields the protein CASSRLVGQETQYF.

The chain uses TRBV5-1 and TRBJ1-1; D may be TRBD1 (5 bases). CDR3 length: 13 amino acids. Trimming left V 7 bases short and J 5 bases short, with 15 bases between. Germline CDR1 SGHRS, CDR2 YFSETQ. CDR3 in amino acids: CASGMTVLTEAFF. The CDR3 nucleotides are TGCGCCAGCGGAATGACAGTTTTAACTGAAGCTTTCTTT.

The chain has TRBV14 and TRBJ1-1; the D is unclear. Germline V lookup: CDR1 SGHDN, CDR2 FVKESK. This CDR3 region has 15 residues. V was trimmed by 4 bases and J by 0 bases, leaving 12 bases between them. CDR3 coding DNA: TGTGCCAGCAGCCCCTATGATCTAATGAACACTGAAGCTTTCTTT. It specifies CASSPYDLMNTEAFF.

V gene TRBV3-1 (or the pseudogene TRBV3-2) combines with J gene TRBJ1-1; tentatively, D is TRBD1 (6 bases). From germline, CDR1 is LGHDT and CDR2 YNNKEL (reference sequence). This CDR3 comprises 16 residues. The V end lost 4 bases, the J end lost 8 bases, and 23 bases lay between the germline ends. The CDR3 reads CASSLRPLGVDREAFF. The CDR3 coding sequence is TGTGCCAGCAGCCTCCGACCCTTAGGGGTTGACAGGGAAGCTTTCTTT.

The V gene is TRBV5-1, the J gene TRBJ2-2, with 10 bases identical to TRBD2. The CDR3 spans 17 residues. Per the germline V gene, CDR1 is SGHRS and CDR2 is YFSETQ. J lost 7 bases, V lost 2 bases, and 11 bases had no gene match. CDR3 in amino acids: CASSFTPGLAQVGELFF. DNA for the CDR3: TGCGCCAGCAGCTTTACCCCGGGACTAGCGCAGGTCGGGGAGCTGTTTTTT.

This chain uses TRBV5-5 with TRBJ1-5; 8 bases map to TRBD1. V shed 4 bases, J shed 5 bases, and the junction held 8 bases outside the gene matches. The CDR3 loop spans 15 amino acids. Germline V lookup: CDR1 SGHKS, CDR2 YYEKEE (reference sequence). The CDR3, as DNA: TGTGCCAGCAGCCCCCTACAGGGGGGTGATCAGCCCCAGCATTTT. This translates into CASSPLQGGDQPQHF.

The V and J genes are TRBV7-3 and TRBJ1-2, with 7 nucleotides matching TRBD1. Germline-derived CDR1 and CDR2 are SGHTA and FQGTGA. The CDR3 is 13 residues long. J gave up 6 bases and V 1 base, and 2 bases lay outside the gene matches. CDR3 nucleotides: TGTGCCAGCAGCTTAAACAGGGGTCATGGCTACACCTTC. Its translation: CASSLNRGHGYTF. Using reference TRBV7-3 and TRBJ1-2 for the parts outside the CDR3, the full variable domain is GAGVSQTPSNKVTEKGKYVELRCDPISGHTALYWYRQSLGQGPEFLIYFQGTGAADDSGLPNDRFFAVRPEGSVSTLKIQRTERGDSAVYLCASSLNRGHGYTFGSGTRLTVV.

The chain uses TRBV6-5 and TRBJ1-3, with no clear D. CDR1 is MNHEY and CDR2 is SVGAGI in the germline V gene. V gave up 6 bases and J gave up 1 base, with 7 bases separating them. The CDR3 has 13 residues. CDR3 nucleotides: TGTGCCAGCAGGAGCGGTTCTGGAAACACCATATATTTT. Its translation: CASRSGSGNTIYF.

The J gene is TRBJ1-5, the V gene TRBV27; TRBD1 matches at 8 bases. V was clipped by 5 bases and J by 3 bases; unmatched bases: 3. There are 14 residues in the CDR3. From germline, CDR1 is MNHEY and CDR2 SMNVEV (reference sequence). CDR3: CASSLTGVNQPQHF. As DNA, the CDR3 is TGTGCCAGCAGTCTGACAGGGGTCAATCAGCCCCAGCATTTT.

The J gene is TRBJ1-1, the V gene TRBV7-2; TRBD1 matches 9 bases. Losses at the gene ends were 5 bases for V and 4 bases for J; bases not matched to a gene: 2. This CDR3 spans 13 amino acids. Germline assignment: CDR1 SGHTA and CDR2 FQGNSA. CDR3 loop: CASSGQGSTEAFF. CDR3 DNA: TGTGCCAGCAGCGGACAGGGGAGCACTGAAGCTTTCTTT.

J is TRBJ2-2 and V is TRBV6-4; D unclear. V was trimmed by 4 bases and J by 6 bases, leaving 9 bases between them. In germline, CDR1 is MRHNA, CDR2 SNTAGT. The CDR3 is 13 residues long. The CDR3 coding sequence is TGTGCCAGCAGTGTTGTATTCGCCGGGGAGCTGTTTTTT. Protein product: CASSVVFAGELFF.

This chain uses TRBV25-1 with TRBJ2-5; 11 positions match TRBD1. CDR1 and CDR2 (germline): MGHDK, SYGVNS. The CDR3 contains 13 residues. The V segment lost 8 bases and the J segment 9 bases; nucleotides outside the gene matches: 8. Here the CDR3 DNA reads TGTGCCAGCGGGGTAAAGGGACAGGGGGCCCAGTACTTC. It translates to CASGVKGQGAQYF.

V gene TRBV10-2 combines with J gene TRBJ1-1, with 7 bases identical to TRBD1. J was trimmed by 1 base and V by 6 bases; bases with no gene match: 8. CDR1 WSHSY and CDR2 SAAADI come from the germline V gene. This CDR3 region has 15 residues. The CDR3 region has the DNA TGCGCCAGCAGGAAACGACAGGGAACGAACACTGAAGCTTTCTTT. Translating it yields CASRKRQGTNTEAFF.

This clone occurred a few times. The chain uses TRBV21-1 and TRBJ1-5; whether TRBD1, the table's D call, matches the DNA was not checked. TRBV21-1 is recorded as a pseudogene. The CDR3 loop spans 14 amino acids. The CDR3 spells CASSKGDRGQPQHF. The DNA for the CDR3 is TGTGCCAGCAGCAAAGGGGACAGAGGACAGCCCCAGCATTTT.

The chain combines TRBV3-1 (or the pseudogene TRBV3-2) with TRBJ1-1; D perhaps matches TRBD1 (5 bases). V was shortened by 3 bases and J by 4 bases, with 15 bases between the two germline ends. CDR1 is LGHDT and CDR2 is YNNKEL in the germline V gene (reference sequence). CDR3 length equals 15 residues. CDR3 region: CASSQGAGGGTEAFF. The CDR3, as DNA: TGTGCCAGCAGCCAGGGTGCGGGCGGGGGCACTGAAGCTTTCTTT.

V is TRBV5-1 and J is TRBJ2-7, with TRBD2 matching over 11 bases. J was trimmed by 7 bases and V by 4 bases; bases with no gene match: 13. The CDR3 has 16 amino acids. Germline V CDR1 and CDR2: SGHRS, YFSETQ. CDR3 sequence: CASSAGRTSGRGEQYF. Written as DNA, the CDR3 is TGCGCCAGCAGCGCAGGACGAACTAGCGGGAGAGGTGAGCAGTACTTC.

In this sample, this clone turned up a few times. The chain is built from TRBV19 and TRBJ2-3, with no clear D. The CDR3 loop spans 15 amino acids. Germline V gives CDR1 LNHDA, CDR2 SQIVND (reference sequence). Trimming pared 7 bases from V and 5 bases from J, leaving 19 bases between. The CDR3 region has the DNA TGTGCCAGTACTGCGACAATTAGGTCTGGAGATACGCAGTATTTT. Protein product: CASTATIRSGDTQYF.

The chain combines TRBV10-3 with TRBJ2-1, with 10 positions matching TRBD2. CDR3 length: 15 residues. In germline, CDR1 is ENHRY, CDR2 SYGVKD. Trimming at V came to 0 bases and at J to 7 bases, leaving 3 bases not matched to a gene. The CDR3 sequence: CAISESPSGGNEQFF. The CDR3 nucleotides read TGTGCCATCAGTGAGTCCCCTAGCGGGGGAAATGAGCAGTTCTTC.

V gene TRBV29-1 combines with J gene TRBJ1-5; D uncertain. Germline V lookup: CDR1 SQVTM, CDR2 ANQGSEA. Trimming shortened V by 5 bases and J by 2 bases, and 16 bases separated the two germline ends. The CDR3 sequence is 15 residues long. The CDR3 region has the DNA TGCAGCGTTAAGTGGGCAGGATCGGGCAATCAGCCCCAGCATTTT. As protein: CSVKWAGSGNQPQHF.

This chain joins TRBV5-6 and TRBJ1-1, with 10 bases that match TRBD1. CDR3 length: 14 residues. V lost 5 bases and J lost 6; bases outside the gene matches: 7. Per germline, CDR1 SGHDT and CDR2 YYEEEE. The CDR3 region has the DNA TGTGCCAGCAGAAGACAGGGGGCTGGGGCTGAAGCTTTCTTT. Protein sequence: CASRRQGAGAEAFF.

V usage is TRBV15 and J usage is TRBJ2-1; the match to TRBD1 covers 10 bases. CDR3 size: 17 residues. J lost 7 bases, V lost 5 bases, and 14 bases had no gene match. The germline V gene encodes CDR1 LNHNV and CDR2 YYDKDF (reference sequence). The DNA of the CDR3 is TGTGCCACCAGCCAGTCCCTCCCCGGGACAGGGGCAAATGAGCAGTTCTTC. Translating it yields CATSQSLPGTGANEQFF.

The rearrangement joins TRBV6-5 to TRBJ2-1, with D perhaps TRBD1 (6 bases). The CDR3 totals 14 residues. Germline V CDR1 and CDR2: MNHEY, SVGAGI. The V end lost 4 bases, the J end lost 7 bases, and 14 bases lay between the germline ends. CDR3: CASSLLQGSNEQFF. The DNA of the CDR3 is TGTGCCAGCAGTTTATTACAGGGTTCGAATGAGCAGTTCTTC.

The chain links TRBV7-9 to TRBJ2-7; D is unclear. Germline V gene sequence: CDR1 SEHNR, CDR2 FQNEAQ (reference sequence). Trimming removed 3 bases from V and 3 bases from J, with 6 bases in between. The CDR3 is made up of 12 amino acids. CDR3: CASSFASYEQYF. The CDR3 DNA sequence: TGTGCCAGCAGCTTTGCTAGCTACGAGCAGTACTTC.

The V and J genes are TRBV19 and TRBJ1-6; D is uncertain. Between the trimmed V and J ends, which lost 3 bases and 10 bases, there was a span of 16 bases. The CDR3 has 15 amino acids. Germline CDR1 reads LNHDA; CDR2 reads SQIVND (reference sequence). CDR3 in DNA: TGTGCCAGTAGTATTGGAGGACCCACGGGGTCACCCCTCCACTTT. Its translation is CASSIGGPTGSPLHF.